The following is a T cell receptor beta chain sequence with its context. Its target antigen remains unknown. Within one base of it there is no much larger clone, and no base qualities were kept. The meaning of the sample's time point label: baseline before first vaccination. Samples from vaccinated people were obtained from the UK trials COV001 and COV002, which included a single-blind randomized controlled phase 2/3 trial of AZD1222 (ChAdOx1 nCoV-19) in healthy adults. For TCRbeta chain sequencing, PBMC samples were collected from trial participants at day 0 and at day 28 after the second dose. The CDR3 regions of human TCRbeta chains were analyzed by immunosequencing. Regarding the original processing steps: TCRs in the repertoires were compared against a reference library of SARS-CoV-2-specific TCRs that had been generated with the MIRA antigen-specificity platform. Breadth meant the fraction of unique TCRs that were SARS-CoV-2-associated, whereas depth meant the fraction of total T cells that were SARS-CoV-2-associated. Using the MIRA data, each spike-specific TCR was assigned both to the spike region to which the TCR was reactive and to a CD4 or CD8 class. Log10-transformed breadth and depth values were compared by one-way ANOVA with Sidak's multiple comparisons tests. The clones in this table, taken by TCRdb from immuneACCESS, are in-frame only. Not every clone is retained; where verified, under half of the shortfall comes from an unresolved V gene, and the cause of the rest is unknown. The V and J calls and clone size are taken from that table; D and trimming were inferred from the DNA. Within this sample are 130,000 to 150,000 clones, with around 90% of them counted one time only. Approximately 5.2% of the sample rests with the top ten.

These data originate in a study of T cell responses to AZD1222 COVID-19 vaccine listed by TCRdb under 2021. For the wider study: Because spike-specific TCR depth and breadth did not differ between the two schedules, AZD1222 recipients who got a second dose at roughly 4 weeks were pooled with those who got a second dose at roughly 12 weeks. A total of 233 trial participants underwent TCR sequencing, of whom 207 received two doses of AZD1222 and approximately 25 received two doses of the MenACWY control vaccine. Trial participants were enrolled into age subgroups of 18-55, 56-69 and 70-plus years, which contained approximately 150, 28 and 58 TCR-sequenced participants, respectively. The full study reports these points: CD4 TCRs associated with the vaccine covered the entire spike protein, and the dominant responses were in regions 160-218 and 743-854. The 56-69-year group was small, and its depth increase did not reach significance, likely because of low power. Conclusions about previously exposed vaccinees were limited because only six AZD1222 recipients were SARS-CoV-2 seropositive at baseline. Because no samples from the day 14 peak response were available, repertoires could be characterized only after the peak T cell response. After two AZD1222 doses, both the breadth and the depth of spike-specific TCRs were significantly higher than at day 0 and than in MenACWY recipients. Participants were mostly white British and included more females than males, and it was suggested by the authors that clonal diversity may have been underestimated. Epitopes outside the regions mutated in the B.1.351 and B.1.1.7 variants were reportedly recognized by nearly half of the unique spike-specific TCRs.

Trimming accounts for 6 bases at V and 5 bases at J, while the number of junction bases matched to no gene is 14. CDR1 and CDR2 are read off the germline V gene as MNHEY and SVGEGT. Counted from cysteine to phenylalanine, this CDR3 has 16 amino acids. Only CDR3 DNA is held: 48 bases, read in frame from base 1. This chain is built from TRBV6-2 or TRBV6-3 and TRBJ1-2, with TRBD1 matching 8 junction bases. The starting material was peripheral blood, obtained on day 0 of AZD1222 vaccination. This TCR came from an adult in good health. The CDR3 amino acid sequence is: CASSQNIGQGTYGYTF. The nucleotide sequence reads TGTGCCAGCAGCCAAAATATTGGACAGGGAACTTATGGCTACACCTTC.